The present entry profiles one T cell receptor (beta chain) with its context. The CDR3 has 13 amino acids. Germline trimming cut 4 bases from V and 7 bases from J; bases unmatched to any gene: 4. The germline V gene has CDR1 KGHSH and CDR2 LQKENI. It was with 60 Vbeta and 13 Jbeta primers that the PCR ran. This table comes from immunoSEQ multiplex PCR, and its TCRdb copy is limited to in-frame clones, with some not included. The table lists 55,000 to 80,000 clones, approximately 81% of them singletons. This sample is drawn from a study of cytomegalovirus exposure and HLA in healthy donors. The sample taken for sequencing was PBMCs. V usage is TRBV18 and J usage is TRBJ2-1; 7 nucleotides align to TRBD1. The clonotype comes from a woman under 40 in good health and CMV-seropositive. CDR3 in amino acids: CASSHGTENEQFF. The CDR3 nucleotides read TGTGCCAGCTCACATGGGACAGAAAATGAGCAGTTCTTC.